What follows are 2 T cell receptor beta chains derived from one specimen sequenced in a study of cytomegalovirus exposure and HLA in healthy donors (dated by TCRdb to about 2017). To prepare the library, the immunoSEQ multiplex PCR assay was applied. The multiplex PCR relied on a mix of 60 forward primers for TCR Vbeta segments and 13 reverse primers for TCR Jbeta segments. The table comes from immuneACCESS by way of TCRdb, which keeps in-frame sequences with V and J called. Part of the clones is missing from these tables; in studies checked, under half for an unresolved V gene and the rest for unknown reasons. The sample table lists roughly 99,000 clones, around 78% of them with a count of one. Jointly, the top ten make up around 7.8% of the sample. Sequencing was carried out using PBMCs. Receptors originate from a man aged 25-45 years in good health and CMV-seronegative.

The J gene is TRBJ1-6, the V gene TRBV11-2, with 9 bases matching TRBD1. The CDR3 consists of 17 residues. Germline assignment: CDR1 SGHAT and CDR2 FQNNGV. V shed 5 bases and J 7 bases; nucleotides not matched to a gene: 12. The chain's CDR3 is CASSVPGQGSRNSPLHF. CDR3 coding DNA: TGTGCCAGCAGCGTTCCGGGACAGGGCTCTAGGAATTCACCCCTCCACTTT. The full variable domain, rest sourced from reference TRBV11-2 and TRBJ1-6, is EAGVAQSPRYKIIEKRQSVAFWCNPISGHATLYWYQQILGQGPKLLIQFQNNGVVDDSQLPKDRFSAERLKGVDSTLKIQPAKLEDSAVYLCASSVPGQGSRNSPLHFGNGTRLTVT.

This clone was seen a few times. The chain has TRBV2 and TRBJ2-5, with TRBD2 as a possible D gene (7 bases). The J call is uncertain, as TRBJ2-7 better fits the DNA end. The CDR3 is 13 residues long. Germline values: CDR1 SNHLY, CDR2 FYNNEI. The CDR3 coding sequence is TGTGCCAGCTTTTCGGGGGGCCTCGACGAGCAGTACTTC. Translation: CASFSGGLDEQYF.